This T cell receptor (beta chain) appears in the sequencing data of a study of T cells in Graves' hyperthyroidism and ophthalmopathy. Study observations and caveats: In the blood, most expanded thyroid clonotypes above 0.001 appeared as well.

Those patients with uncontrolled infection, other autoimmune disease, pregnancy or lactation were excluded. Clinical symptoms, serum thyroxine, TRAb, thyroid ultrasound and orbital computed tomography informed diagnoses. Worth noting for this clonotype: The antigen is unknown. A read error is possible here, since a much larger clone lies one base away. The conserved phenylalanine or tryptophan is not found at the CDR3 terminus, so this likely reflects a read error.

TCR beta CDR3 sequences were amplified from RNA transcripts. The TCR CDR3 first-round RT-PCR relied on the HTBI primer set. Each CDR3 protein gets one entry after TCRdb re-called the multiplex PCR reads with MiXCR. The table has approximately 520,000 distinct CDR3 sequences, around 20% seen once; the top ten hold 26%. This CDR3 comprises 14 residues. Between the trimmed V and J ends, which lost 0 bases and 3 bases, there was a span of 12 bases. Germline CDR1 and CDR2: DFQATT and SNEGSKA (reference sequence). Sample: blood. This receptor was identified in a man aged 18-30 years with Graves' hyperthyroidism. V gene TRBV20-1 combines with J gene TRBJ2-7; D is unresolved. The CDR3 DNA follows: TGCAGTGCTAGAGATCGGCCCGGCCACTACGAGCAGTACTTG. Translation: CSARDRPGHYEQYL.